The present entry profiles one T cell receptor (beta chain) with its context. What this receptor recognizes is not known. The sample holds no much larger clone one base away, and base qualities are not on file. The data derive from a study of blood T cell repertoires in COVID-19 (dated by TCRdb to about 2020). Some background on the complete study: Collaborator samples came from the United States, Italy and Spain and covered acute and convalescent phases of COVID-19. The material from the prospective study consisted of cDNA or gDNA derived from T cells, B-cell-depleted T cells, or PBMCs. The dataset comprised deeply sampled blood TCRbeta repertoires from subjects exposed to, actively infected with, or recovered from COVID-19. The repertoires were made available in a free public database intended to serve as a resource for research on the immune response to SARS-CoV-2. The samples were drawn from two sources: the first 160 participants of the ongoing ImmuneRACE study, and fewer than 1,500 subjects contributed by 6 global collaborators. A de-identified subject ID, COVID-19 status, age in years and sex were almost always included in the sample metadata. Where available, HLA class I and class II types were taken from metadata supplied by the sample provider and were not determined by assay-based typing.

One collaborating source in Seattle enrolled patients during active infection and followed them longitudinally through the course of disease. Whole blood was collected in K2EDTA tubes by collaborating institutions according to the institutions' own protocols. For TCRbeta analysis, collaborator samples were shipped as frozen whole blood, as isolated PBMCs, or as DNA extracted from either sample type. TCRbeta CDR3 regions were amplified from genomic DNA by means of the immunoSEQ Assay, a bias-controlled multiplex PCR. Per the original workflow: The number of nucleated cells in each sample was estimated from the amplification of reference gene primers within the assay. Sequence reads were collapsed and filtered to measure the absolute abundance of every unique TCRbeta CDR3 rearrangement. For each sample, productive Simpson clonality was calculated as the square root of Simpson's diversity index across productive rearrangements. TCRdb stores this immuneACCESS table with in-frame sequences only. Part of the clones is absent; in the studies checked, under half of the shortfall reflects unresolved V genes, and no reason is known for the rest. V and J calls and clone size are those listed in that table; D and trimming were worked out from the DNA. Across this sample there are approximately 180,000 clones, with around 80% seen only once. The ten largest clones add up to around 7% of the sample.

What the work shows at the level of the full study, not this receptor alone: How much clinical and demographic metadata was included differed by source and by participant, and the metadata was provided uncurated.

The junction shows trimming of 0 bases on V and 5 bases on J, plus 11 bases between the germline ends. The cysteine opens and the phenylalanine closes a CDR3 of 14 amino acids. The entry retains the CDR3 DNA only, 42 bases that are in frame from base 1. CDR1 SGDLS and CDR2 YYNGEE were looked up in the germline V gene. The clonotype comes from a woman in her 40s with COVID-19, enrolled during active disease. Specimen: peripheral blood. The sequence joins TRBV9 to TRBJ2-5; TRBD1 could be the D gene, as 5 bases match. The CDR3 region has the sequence CASSVDPGSETQYF. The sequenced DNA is TGTGCCAGCAGCGTAGACCCAGGGTCGGAGACCCAGTACTTC.